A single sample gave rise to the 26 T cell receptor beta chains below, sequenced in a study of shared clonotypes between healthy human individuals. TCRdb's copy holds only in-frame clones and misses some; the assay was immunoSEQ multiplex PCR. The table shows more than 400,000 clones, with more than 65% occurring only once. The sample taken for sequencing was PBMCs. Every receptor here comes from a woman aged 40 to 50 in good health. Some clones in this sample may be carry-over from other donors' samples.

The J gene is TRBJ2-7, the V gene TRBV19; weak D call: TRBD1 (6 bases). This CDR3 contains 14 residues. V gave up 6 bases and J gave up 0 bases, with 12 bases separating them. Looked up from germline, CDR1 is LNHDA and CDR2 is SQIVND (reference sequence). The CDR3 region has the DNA TGTGCCAGTAGACCGGACAGCAGCTCCTACGAGCAGTACTTC. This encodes CASRPDSSSYEQYF.

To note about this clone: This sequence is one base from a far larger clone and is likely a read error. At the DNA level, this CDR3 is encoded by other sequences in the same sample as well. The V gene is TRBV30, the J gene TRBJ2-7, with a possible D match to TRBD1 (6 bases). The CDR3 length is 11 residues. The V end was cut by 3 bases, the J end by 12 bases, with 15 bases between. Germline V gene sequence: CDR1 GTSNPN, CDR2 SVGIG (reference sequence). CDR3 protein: CAWSPIDRMYF. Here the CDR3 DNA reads TGTGCCTGGAGCCCGATAGACAGGATGTACTTC.

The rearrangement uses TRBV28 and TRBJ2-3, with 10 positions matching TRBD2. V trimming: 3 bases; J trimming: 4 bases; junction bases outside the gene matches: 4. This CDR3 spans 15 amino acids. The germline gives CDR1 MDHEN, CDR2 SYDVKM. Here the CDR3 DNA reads TGTGCCAGCAGTTTCCTAGCGGGAGCCGCAGATACGCAGTATTTT. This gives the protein CASSFLAGAADTQYF.

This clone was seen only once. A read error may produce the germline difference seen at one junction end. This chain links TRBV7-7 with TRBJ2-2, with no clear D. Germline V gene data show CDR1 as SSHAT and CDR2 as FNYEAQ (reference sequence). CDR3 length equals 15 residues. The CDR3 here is CASSFYPDGTGELFF. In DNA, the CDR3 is TGTGCTAGCAGCTTCTACCCCGACGGCACCGGGGAGCTGTTTTTT.

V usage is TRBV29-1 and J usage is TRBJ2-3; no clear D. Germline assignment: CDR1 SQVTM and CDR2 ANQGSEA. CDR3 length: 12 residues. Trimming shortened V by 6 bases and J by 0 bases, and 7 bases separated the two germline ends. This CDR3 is CSVAPSTDTQYF. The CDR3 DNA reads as TGCAGCGTCGCCCCTAGCACAGATACGCAGTATTTT.

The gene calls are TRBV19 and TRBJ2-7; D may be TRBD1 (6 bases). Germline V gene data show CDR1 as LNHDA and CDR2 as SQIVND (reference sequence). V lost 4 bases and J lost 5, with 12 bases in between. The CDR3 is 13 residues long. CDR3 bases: TGTGCCAGTAGTACCAACAGGGATGACGAGCAGTACTTC. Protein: CASSTNRDDEQYF.

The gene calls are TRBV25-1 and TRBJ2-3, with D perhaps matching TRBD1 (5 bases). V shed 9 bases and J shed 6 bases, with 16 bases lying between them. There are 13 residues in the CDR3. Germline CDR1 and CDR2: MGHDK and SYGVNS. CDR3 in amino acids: CASVRVGSDTQYF. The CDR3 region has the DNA TGTGCCAGTGTCAGGGTGGGTTCGGATACGCAGTATTTT.

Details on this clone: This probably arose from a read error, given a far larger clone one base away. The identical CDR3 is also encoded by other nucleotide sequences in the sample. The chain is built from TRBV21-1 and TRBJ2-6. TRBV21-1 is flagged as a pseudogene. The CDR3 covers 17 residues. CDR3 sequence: CASSKGAGATGANVLTF. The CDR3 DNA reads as TGCGCCAGCAGCAAAGGGGCCGGGGCGACTGGGGCCAACGTCCTGACTTTC.

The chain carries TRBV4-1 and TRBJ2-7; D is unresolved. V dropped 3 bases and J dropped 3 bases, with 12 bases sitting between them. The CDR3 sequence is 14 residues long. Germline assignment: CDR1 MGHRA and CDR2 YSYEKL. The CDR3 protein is CASSQAASSYEQYF. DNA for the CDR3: TGCGCCAGCAGCCAGGCTGCGTCCAGCTACGAGCAGTACTTC.

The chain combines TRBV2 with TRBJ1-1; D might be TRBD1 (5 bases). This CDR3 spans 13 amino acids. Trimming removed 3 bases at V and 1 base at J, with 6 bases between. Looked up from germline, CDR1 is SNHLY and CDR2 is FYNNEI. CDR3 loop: CASSDDRNTEAFF. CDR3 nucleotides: TGTGCCAGCAGTGATGACAGGAACACTGAAGCTTTCTTT.

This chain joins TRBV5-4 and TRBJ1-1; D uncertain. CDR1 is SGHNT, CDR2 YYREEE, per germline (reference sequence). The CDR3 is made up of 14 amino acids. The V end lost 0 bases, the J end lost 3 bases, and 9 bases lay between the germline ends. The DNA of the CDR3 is TGTGCCAGCAGCTTGGACGGTAGAGACACTGAAGCTTTCTTT. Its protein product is CASSLDGRDTEAFF.

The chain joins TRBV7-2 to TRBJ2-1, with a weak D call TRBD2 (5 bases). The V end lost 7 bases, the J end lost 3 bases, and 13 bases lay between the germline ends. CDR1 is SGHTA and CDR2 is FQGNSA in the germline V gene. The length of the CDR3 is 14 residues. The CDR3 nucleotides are TGTGCCAGCACCCCCGGGATAGGCTACAATGAGCAGTTCTTC. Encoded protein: CASTPGIGYNEQFF.

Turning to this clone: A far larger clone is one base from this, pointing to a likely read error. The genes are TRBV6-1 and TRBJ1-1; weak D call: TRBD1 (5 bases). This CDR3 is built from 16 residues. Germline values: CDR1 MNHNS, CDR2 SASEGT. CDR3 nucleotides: TGTGCCAGCAGTGAAGCGCTGGGGCGGTTGAACACTGAAGTTTTCTTT. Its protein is CASSEALGRLNTEVFF.

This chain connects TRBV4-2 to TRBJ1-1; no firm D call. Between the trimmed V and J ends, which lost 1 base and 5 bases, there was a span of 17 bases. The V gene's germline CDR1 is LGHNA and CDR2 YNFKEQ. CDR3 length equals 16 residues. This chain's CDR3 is CASSQAASGSWTEAFF. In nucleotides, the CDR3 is TGTGCCAGCAGCCAAGCTGCCTCGGGGAGCTGGACTGAAGCTTTCTTT.

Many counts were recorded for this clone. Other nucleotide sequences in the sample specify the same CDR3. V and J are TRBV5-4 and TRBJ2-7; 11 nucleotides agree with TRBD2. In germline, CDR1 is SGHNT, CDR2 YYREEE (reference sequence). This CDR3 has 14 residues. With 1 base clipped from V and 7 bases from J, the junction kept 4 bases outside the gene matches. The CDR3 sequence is CASSLTSGSKEQYF. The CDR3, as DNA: TGTGCCAGCAGCTTGACTAGCGGGAGTAAGGAGCAGTACTTC.

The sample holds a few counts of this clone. The CDR3 DNA reads TGTGCCTGGAGTGTAGGCGCGGGATTCTACGAGCAGTACTTC. Translated: CAWSVGAGFYEQYF. The J gene is TRBJ2-7, the V gene TRBV30, with D possibly matching TRBD2 (6 bases). CDR1 GTSNPN and CDR2 SVGIG come from the germline V gene (reference sequence). Trimming took off 0 bases at V and 3 bases at J, with 12 bases between the two ends. CDR3 length: 14 amino acids.

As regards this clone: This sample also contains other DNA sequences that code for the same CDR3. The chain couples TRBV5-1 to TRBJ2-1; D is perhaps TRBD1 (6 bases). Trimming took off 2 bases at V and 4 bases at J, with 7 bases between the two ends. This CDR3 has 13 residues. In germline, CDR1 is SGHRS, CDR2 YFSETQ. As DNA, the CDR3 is TGCGCCAGCAGCTTAGGACAGTACAATGAGCAGTTCTTC. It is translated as CASSLGQYNEQFF. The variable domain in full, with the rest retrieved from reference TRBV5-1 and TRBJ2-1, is KAGVTQTPRYLIKTRGQQVTLSCSPISGHRSVSWYQQTPGQGLQFLFEYFSETQRNKGNFPGRFSGRQFSNSRSEMNVSTLELGDSALYLCASSLGQYNEQFFGPGTRLTVL.

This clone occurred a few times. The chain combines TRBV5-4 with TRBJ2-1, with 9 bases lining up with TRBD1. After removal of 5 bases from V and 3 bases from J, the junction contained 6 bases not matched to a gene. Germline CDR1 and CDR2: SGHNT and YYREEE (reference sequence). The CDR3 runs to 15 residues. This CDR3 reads CASSSGQGDYNEQFF. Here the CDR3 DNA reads TGTGCCAGCAGTTCGGGACAGGGAGACTACAATGAGCAGTTCTTC.

CDR3 nucleotides: TGCGCCAGCAGTGAGTCGAGGATTCCCTACGAGCAGTACTTC. Protein product: CASSESRIPYEQYF. The chain joins TRBV10-1 to TRBJ2-7; D unresolved. Germline V gene data show CDR1 as WNHNN and CDR2 as SYGVQD (reference sequence). The ends were cut back, 0 bases at V and 2 bases at J, with 8 bases in the middle. The length of the CDR3 is 14 residues.

CDR3 region: CASSISGAEETQYF. The CDR3 DNA sequence: TGTGCCAGCAGCATTTCCGGGGCCGAGGAGACCCAGTACTTC. This chain connects TRBV11-1 to TRBJ2-5, with D perhaps TRBD1 or TRBD2 (5 bases each). Deletions cut 5 bases from V and 5 bases from J, with 15 bases between. The CDR3 runs to 14 residues. CDR1 SGHAT and CDR2 FQDESV come from the germline V gene (reference sequence).

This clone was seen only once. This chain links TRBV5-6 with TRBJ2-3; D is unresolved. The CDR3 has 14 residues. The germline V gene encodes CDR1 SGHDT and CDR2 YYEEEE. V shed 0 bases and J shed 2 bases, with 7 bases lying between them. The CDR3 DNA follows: TGTGCCAGCAGCTTGGTTACTCCCACAGATACGCAGTATTTT. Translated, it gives CASSLVTPTDTQYF.

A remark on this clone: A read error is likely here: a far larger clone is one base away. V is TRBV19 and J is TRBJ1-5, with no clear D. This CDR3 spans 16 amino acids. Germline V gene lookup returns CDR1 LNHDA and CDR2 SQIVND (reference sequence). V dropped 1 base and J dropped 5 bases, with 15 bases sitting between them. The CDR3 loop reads CASSIGFVKGYQPQHF. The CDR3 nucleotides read TGTGCCAGTAGTATAGGGTTCGTGAAGGGCTATCAGCCCCAGCATTTT.

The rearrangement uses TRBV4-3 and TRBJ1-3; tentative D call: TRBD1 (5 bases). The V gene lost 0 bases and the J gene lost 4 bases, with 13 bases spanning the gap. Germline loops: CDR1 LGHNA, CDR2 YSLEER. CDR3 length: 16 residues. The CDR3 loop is CASSQDPRAGGNTIYF. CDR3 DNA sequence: TGCGCCAGCAGCCAAGATCCCCGGGCAGGGGGAAACACCATATATTTT.

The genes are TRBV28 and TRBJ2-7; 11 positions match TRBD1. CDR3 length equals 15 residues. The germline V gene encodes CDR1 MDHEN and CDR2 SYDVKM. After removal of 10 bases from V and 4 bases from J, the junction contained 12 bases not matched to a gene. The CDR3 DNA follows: TGTGCCACACAAGGCGGGGACAGGGGGTCGTACGAGCAGTACTTC. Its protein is CATQGGDRGSYEQYF.

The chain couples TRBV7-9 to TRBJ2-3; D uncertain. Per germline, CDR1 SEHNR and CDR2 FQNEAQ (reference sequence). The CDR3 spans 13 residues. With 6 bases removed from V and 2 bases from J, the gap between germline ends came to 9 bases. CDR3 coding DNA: TGTGCCAGCAGTCGGCCGGCCACAGATACGCAGTATTTT. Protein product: CASSRPATDTQYF.

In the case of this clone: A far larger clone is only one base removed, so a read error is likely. Here the CDR3 reads CAWSVKPRDTGKLFF. The CDR3 DNA follows: TGTGCCTGGAGTGTAAAACCCCGGGACACCGGGAAGCTGTTTTTT. This rearrangement joins TRBV30 to TRBJ2-2, with D possibly TRBD1 on 6 matching bases. The length of the CDR3 is 15 residues. Germline loops: CDR1 GTSNPN, CDR2 SVGIG (reference sequence). Filled out from reference TRBV30 and TRBJ2-2, the complete variable domain reads SQTIHQWPATLVQPVGSPLSLECTVEGTSNPNLYWYRQAAGRGLQLLFYSVGIGQISSEVPQNLSASRPQDRQFILSSKKLLLSDSGFYLCAWSVKPRDTGKLFFGEGSRLTVL.